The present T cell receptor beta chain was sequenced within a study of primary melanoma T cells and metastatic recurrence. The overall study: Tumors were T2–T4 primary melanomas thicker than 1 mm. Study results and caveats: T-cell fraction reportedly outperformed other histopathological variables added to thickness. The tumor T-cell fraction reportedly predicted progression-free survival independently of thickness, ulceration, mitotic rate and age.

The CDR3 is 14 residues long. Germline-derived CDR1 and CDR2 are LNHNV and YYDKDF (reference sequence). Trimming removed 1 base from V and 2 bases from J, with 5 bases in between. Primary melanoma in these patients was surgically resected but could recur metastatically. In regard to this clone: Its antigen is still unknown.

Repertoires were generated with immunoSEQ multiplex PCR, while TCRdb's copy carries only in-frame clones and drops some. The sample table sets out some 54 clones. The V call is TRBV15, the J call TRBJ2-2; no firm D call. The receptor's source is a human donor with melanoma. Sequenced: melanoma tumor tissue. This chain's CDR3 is CATSRGRNTGELFF. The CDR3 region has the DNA TGTGCCACCAGCAGAGGACGTAACACCGGGGAGCTGTTTTTT.